The clone carrying this TCR beta chain was recorded a few times. The antigen is unknown. The CDR3 has 11 amino acids. V gave up 0 bases and J gave up 10 bases, with 6 bases separating them. The germline V gene has CDR1 MNHEY and CDR2 SMNVEV (reference sequence). The data were obtained in a study of T cell repertoires in cytomegalovirus infection. On the study more broadly: Researchers turned to recently identified HLA-C-restricted CMV epitopes as well as well-studied HLA-B-restricted ones. An indication of both CMV infection and matching HLA type came from public TCR beta signatures. Study observations and caveats: The ex vivo response showed dominance by HLA-C-restricted CMV-specific TCR beta clonotypes. Of the TCR beta families, the public ones yielded a cumulative frequency that identified carriers of CMV plus the relevant HLA.

In TCRdb, the reads were re-called with MiXCR into one record per CDR3 protein. The table records roughly 920,000 distinct CDR3 sequences, around 30% of them present only once. Material: cultured CD8+ T cells from PBMCs, obtained from culture after CMV antigen stimulation. This TCR was sampled from a human donor in good health (CMV status not recorded). Some clones in this sample may be carry-over from other donors' samples. The chain uses TRBV27 and TRBJ2-5; either TRBD1 or TRBD2 may supply D (5 bases each). CDR3 loop: CASSLSGVQYF. CDR3 bases: TGTGCCAGCAGTTTATCGGGGGTCCAGTACTTC.